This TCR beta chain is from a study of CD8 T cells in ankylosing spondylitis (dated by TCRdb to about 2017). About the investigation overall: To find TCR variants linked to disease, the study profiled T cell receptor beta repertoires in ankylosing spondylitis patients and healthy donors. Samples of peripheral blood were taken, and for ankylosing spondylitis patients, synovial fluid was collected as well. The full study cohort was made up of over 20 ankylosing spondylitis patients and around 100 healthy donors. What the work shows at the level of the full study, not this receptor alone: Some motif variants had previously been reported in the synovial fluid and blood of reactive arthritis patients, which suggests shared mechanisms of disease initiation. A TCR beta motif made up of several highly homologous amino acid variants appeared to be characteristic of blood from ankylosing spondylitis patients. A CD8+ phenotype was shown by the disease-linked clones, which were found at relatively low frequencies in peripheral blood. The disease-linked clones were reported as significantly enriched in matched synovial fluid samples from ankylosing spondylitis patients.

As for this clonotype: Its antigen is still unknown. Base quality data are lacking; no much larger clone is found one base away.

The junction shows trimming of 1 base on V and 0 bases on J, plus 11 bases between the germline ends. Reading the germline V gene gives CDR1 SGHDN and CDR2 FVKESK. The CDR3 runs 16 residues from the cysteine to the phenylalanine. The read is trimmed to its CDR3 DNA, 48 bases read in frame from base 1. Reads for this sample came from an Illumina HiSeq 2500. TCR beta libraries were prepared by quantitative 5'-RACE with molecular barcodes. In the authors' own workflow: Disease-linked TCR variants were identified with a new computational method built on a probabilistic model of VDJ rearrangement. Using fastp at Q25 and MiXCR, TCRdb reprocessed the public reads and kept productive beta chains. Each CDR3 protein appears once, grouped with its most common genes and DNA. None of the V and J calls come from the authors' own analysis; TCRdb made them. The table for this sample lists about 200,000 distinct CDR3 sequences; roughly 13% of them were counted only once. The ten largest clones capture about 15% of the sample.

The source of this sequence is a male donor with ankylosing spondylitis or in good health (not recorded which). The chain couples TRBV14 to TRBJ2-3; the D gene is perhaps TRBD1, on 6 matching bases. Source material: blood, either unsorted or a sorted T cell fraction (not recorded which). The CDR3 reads CASSQVLGQSTDTQYF. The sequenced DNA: TGTGCCAGCAGCCAAGTTCTAGGACAGAGCACAGATACGCAGTATTTT.